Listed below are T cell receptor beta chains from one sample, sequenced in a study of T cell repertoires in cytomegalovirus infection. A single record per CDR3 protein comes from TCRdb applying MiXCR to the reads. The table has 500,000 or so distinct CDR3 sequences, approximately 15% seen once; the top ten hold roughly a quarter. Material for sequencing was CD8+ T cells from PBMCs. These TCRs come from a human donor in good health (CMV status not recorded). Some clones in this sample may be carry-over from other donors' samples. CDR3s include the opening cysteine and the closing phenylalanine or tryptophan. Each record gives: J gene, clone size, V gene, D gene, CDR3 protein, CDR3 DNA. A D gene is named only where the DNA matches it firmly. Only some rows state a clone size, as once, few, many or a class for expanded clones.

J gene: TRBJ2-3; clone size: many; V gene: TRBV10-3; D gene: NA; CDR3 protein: CAISVTQGPDTQYF; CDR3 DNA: TGTGCCATCAGTGTTACACAGGGTCCTGATACGCAGTATTTT
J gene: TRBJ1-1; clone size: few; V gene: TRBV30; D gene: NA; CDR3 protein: CAWSVSTTEAFF; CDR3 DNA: TGTGCCTGGAGTGTAAGTACGACTGAAGCTTTCTTT
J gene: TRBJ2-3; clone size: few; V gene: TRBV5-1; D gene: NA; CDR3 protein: CASSLLPGGTDTQYF; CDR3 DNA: TGCGCCAGCAGCTTGCTCCCAGGGGGCACAGATACGCAGTATTTT
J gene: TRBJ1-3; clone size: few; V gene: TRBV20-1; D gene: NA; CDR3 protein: CSAWGGDVGNTIYF; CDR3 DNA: TGCAGTGCTTGGGGGGGGGATGTTGGAAACACCATATATTTT
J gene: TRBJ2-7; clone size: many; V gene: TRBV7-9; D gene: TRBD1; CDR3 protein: CASSFTRDSLSYEQYF; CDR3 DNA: TGTGCCAGCAGCTTTACACGGGACAGCCTCTCCTACGAGCAGTACTTC
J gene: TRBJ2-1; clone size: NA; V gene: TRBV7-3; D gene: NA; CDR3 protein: CASSPVASSEQFF; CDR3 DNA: TGTGCCAGCAGCCCGGTCGCTAGCTCCGAGCAGTTCTTC
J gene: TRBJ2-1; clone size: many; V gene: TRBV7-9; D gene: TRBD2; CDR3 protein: CASSLLGAGGPYNEQFF; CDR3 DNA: TGTGCCAGCAGCTTGCTCGGAGCGGGAGGGCCCTACAATGAGCAGTTCTTC
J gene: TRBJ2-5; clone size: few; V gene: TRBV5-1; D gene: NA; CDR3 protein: CASSLAGALQETQYF; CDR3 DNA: TGCGCCAGCAGCTTGGCCGGGGCATTGCAAGAGACCCAGTACTTC
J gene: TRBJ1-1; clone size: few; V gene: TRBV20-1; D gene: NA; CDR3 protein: CSARDGGTEAFF; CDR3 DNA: TGCAGTGCTAGAGATGGGGGGACTGAAGCTTTCTTT
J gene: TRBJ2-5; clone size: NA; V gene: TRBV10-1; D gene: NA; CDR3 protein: CANGQIWGTQYF; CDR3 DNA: TGCGCCAACGGACAAATATGGGGGACCCAGTACTTC
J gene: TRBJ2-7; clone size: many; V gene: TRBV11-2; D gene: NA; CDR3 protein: CASTGDSYEQYF; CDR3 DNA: TGTGCCAGTACAGGTGACTCCTACGAGCAGTACTTC
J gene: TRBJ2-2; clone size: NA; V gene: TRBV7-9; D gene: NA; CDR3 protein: CASSFVRGSNTGELFF; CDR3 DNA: TGTGCCAGCAGCTTTGTCAGGGGATCCAACACCGGGGAGCTGTTTTTT
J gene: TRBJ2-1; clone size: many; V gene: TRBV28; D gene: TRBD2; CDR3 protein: CASSFPRAGTSASPSSYNEQFF; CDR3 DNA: TGTGCCAGCAGTTTCCCCCGGGCCGGGACTAGCGCCTCCCCGAGCTCCTACAATGAGCAGTTCTTC
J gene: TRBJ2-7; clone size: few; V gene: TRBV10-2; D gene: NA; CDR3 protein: CASHDSYYEQYF; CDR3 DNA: TGCGCCAGCCACGACAGTTACTACGAGCAGTACTTC
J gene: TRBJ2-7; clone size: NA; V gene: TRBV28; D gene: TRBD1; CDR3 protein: CASSFRDRYEQYF; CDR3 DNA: TGTGCCAGCAGTTTCCGGGACAGGTACGAGCAGTACTTC
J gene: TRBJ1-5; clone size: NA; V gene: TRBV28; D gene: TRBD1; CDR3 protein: CASRLRGGQGRQPQHF; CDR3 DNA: TGTGCCAGCAGGCTCCGGGGGGGACAGGGTCGTCAGCCCCAGCATTTT
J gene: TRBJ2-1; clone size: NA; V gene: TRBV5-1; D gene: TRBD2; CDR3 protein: CASSLVGGGLNHEQFF; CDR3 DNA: TGCGCCAGCAGCTTGGTCGGCGGGGGGCTAAACCATGAGCAGTTCTTC
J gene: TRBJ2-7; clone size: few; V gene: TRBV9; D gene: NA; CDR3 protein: CASSPRRGQDEQYF; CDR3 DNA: TGTGCCAGCAGCCCCCGACGGGGGCAGGACGAGCAGTACTTC
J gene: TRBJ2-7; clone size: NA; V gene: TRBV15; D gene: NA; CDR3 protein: CATSRGLEGQDISYEQYF; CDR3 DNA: TGTGCCACCAGCAGGGGACTAGAGGGACAGGATATCTCCTACGAGCAGTACTTC
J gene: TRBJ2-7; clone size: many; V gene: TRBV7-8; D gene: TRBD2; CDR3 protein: CASSLLAGGPGEGF; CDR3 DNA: TGTGCCAGCAGCTTACTAGCGGGGGGTCCGGGGGAAGGGTTC
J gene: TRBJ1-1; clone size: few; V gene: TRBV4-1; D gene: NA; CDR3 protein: CASSQGVAEAFF; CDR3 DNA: TGCGCCAGCAGCCAAGGGGTCGCAGAAGCTTTCTTT
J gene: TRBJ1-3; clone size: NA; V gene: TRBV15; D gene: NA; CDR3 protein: CATSRDRGARNTIYF; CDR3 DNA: TGTGCCACCAGCAGAGATCGGGGCGCCAGAAACACCATATATTTT